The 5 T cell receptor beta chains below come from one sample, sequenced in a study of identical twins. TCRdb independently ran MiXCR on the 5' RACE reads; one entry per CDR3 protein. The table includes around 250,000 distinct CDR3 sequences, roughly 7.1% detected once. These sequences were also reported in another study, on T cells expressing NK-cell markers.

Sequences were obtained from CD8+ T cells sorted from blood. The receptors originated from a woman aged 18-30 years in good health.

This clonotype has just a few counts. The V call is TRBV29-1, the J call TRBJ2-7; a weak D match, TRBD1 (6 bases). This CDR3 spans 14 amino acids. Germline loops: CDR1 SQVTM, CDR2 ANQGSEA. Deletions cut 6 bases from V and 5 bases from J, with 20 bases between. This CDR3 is CSVVRAGVIDEQYF. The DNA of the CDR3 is TGCAGCGTCGTAAGGGCAGGGGTAATCGACGAGCAGTACTTC.

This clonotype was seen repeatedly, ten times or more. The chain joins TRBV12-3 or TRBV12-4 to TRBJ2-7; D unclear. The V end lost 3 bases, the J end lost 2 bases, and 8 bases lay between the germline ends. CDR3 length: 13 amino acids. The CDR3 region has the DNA TGTGCCAGCAGTTTTGCGCAAGCCTACGAGCAGTACTTC. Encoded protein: CASSFAQAYEQYF.

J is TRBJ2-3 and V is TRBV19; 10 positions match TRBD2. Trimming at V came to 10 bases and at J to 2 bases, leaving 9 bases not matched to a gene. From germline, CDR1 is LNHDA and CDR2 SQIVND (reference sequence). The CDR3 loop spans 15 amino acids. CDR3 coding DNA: TGTGCCACTAGGCGAGGACTAGCGGCCACAGATACGCAGTATTTT. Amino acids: CATRRGLAATDTQYF.

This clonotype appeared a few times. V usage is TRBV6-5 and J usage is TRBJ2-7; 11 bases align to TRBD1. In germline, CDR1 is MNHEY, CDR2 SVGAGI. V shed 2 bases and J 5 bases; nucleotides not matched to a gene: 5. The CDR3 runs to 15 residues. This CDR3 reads CASSYRTGGLDEQYF. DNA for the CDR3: TGTGCCAGCAGTTACCGGACAGGGGGCCTAGACGAGCAGTACTTC.

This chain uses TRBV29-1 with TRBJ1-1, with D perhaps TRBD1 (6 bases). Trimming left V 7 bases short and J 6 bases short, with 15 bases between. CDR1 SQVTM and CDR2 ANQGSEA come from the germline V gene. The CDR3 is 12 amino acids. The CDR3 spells CSARQAAPEAFF. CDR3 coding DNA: TGCAGCGCCCGACAGGCTGCGCCTGAAGCTTTCTTT.